This T cell receptor beta chain was identified in a study of patients and donors after allogeneic stem cell transplantation. From the RT-PCR reads, TCRdb called clonotypes with MiXCR, one entry per CDR3 protein. The sample lists over 350,000 distinct CDR3 sequences, under 20% seen once, with just over 7% in the top ten. CDR3 length: 13 amino acids. V lost 4 bases and J lost 3, with 12 bases in between. Germline loops: CDR1 DFQATT, CDR2 SNEGSKA (reference sequence). Only a few counts were recorded for this clonotype. The sequenced sample consisted of blood, either unsorted or a sorted T cell fraction (not recorded which). The chain combines TRBV20-1 with TRBJ1-1; D may be TRBD1 (6 bases). The sequence derives from a human donor who was either an allogeneic HSCT recipient or a stem cell or donor lymphocyte infusion donor (not recorded which). It is not recorded whose cells these are; they may come from a transplant donor. In DNA form, the CDR3 reads TGCAGTGCTACTACAGGGTCGTACACTGAAGCTTTCTTT. Its translation: CSATTGSYTEAFF.